This T cell receptor beta chain was observed in a study of blood T cells in healthy people across ages (dated by TCRdb to the mid-2010s). Concerning the study at large: In model experiments, template switching captured about one uniquely barcoded TCR beta cDNA molecule for every two T cells. To track age-related changes in TCR beta repertoire diversity, the study relied on deep sequencing normalized with unique cDNA molecular identifiers. The donors were split into four age groups: young (average about 15 years), middle-aged (roughly 42), aged (62) and long-lived (approximately 80). To avoid experimental bias, donors of different ages were distributed randomly across sequencing lanes. The study analyzed two additional independent replicas of 1 million unique cDNA reads from the same blood draw for two donors, one aged 18 to 30 and one aged 80 or older. Overall results and qualifications from the work: Because donor CMV infection status was unknown, age-related changes in expanded clonotypes were potentially confounded. The long-lived group showed more naive CD4+ T cells, fewer expanded clones and increased TCR diversity than the aged group, suggesting age selection. Bulk unsorted PBMC profiling prevented conclusive comparison of naive and antigen-experienced compartments. The percentage of naive T cells measured by flow cytometry correlated strongly with observed TCR beta diversity. Observed TCR beta diversity per million T cells fell roughly linearly with age, and a significant reduction was already apparent by age around 40. Estimates of total diversity based on one million sequenced T cells were considered lower bounds and underestimates.

This clonotype was recorded a few times. No antigen is known for it. There are no base qualities to consult, and no much larger clone falls within one base. The CDR3 spans 15 residues, from the cysteine through the phenylalanine. Here the CDR3 DNA is all that survives: 45 bases in frame from base 1. The germline V gene (reference sequence) gives CDR1 as MNHEY and CDR2 as SMNVEV. A distance of 9 bases separates the germline ends of V and J, which lose 0 bases and 3 bases respectively. The 40 or so donors, aged about 6 to 95 years, were systemically healthy Caucasian individuals from Russia. Approximately 9.7 milliliters of peripheral blood were drawn from each donor into EDTA-treated Vacutainer tubes. Ficoll-Paque density-gradient centrifugation was used to isolate PBMCs, with at least 7 million per sample. Trizol reagent was used to extract total RNA from PBMCs, with at least 5.5 micrograms per sample. For every donor, flow cytometry on a PBMC aliquot measured the percentage of naive CD45RAhigh/CD27high T cells.

Preparation of the library involved 5' RACE. For sequencing, an Illumina HiSeq 2500 was employed. A second about 7 to 12 cycle PCR used a sample-barcoded 5' primer and a J-beta primer mix. A unique molecular identifier was introduced onto each TCR beta cDNA molecule by a template-switch 5' adaptor carrying 12 random nucleotides. Each sample yielded at least 3 million CDR3-containing paired-end reads. First-strand cDNA synthesis was performed from all RNA using the Mint cDNA synthesis kit, with priming by a TRBC-specific oligonucleotide. Following uracil-DNA glycosylase treatment, all cDNA underwent a first 18-cycle PCR with the universal primers M1SS and BC2_uni_R. The published analysis was carried out like this. Each sample was normalized by randomly selecting 1 million high-quality reads, each carrying a distinct molecular identifier. Reads with shared molecular identifiers were discarded instead of being binned into consensus sequences. CDR3 identification, clonotype clustering and error correction used MiTCR with a Q25 quality threshold and the strictest error-elimination algorithm. Lower-bound total TCR beta diversity was estimated with a nonparametric unseen species model using Euler transformation. TCRdb ran its own pipeline on the public reads, namely fastp trimming at Q25 and MiXCR clone calling, and kept in-frame beta chains. Each entry merges the rows of one CDR3 protein and shows their most common DNA and genes. TCRdb assigned the V and J calls; the authors' analysis was not used. Recorded for this sample are over 1.5 million distinct CDR3 sequences; around 50% of them occurred a single time. The ten largest clonotypes hold 2.1% of the sample.

The sample consisted of blood. The rearranged segments are TRBV27 and TRBJ2-1; D gene: possibly TRBD1, on 6 matching bases. The receptor was isolated from a woman between 40 and 55 years old in good health. The DNA is as follows: TGTGCCAGCAGTTTATCACTAGGGGGCTACAATGAGCAGTTCTTC. It translates as CASSLSLGGYNEQFF.